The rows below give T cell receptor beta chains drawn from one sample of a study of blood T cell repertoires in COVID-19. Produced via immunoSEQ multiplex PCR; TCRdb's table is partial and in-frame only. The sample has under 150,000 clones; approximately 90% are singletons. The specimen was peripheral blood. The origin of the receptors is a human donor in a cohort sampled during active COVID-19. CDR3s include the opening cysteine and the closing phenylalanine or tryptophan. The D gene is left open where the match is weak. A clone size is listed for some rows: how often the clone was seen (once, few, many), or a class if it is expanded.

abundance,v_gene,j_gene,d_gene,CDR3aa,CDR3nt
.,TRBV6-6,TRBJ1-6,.,CAASSYNSPLHF,TGTGCTGCGAGCTCCTATAATTCACCCCTCCACTTT
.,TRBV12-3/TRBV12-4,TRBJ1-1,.,CASSRTGSTEAFF,TGTGCCAGCAGTCGGACGGGGAGCACTGAAGCTTTCTTT
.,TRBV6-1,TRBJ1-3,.,CASSDQFFSGNTIYF,TGTGCCAGCAGTGATCAGTTTTTCTCTGGAAACACCATATATTTT
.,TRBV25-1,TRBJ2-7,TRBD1,CASSDPGTGGFEQYF,TGTGCCAGCAGTGACCCCGGGACAGGGGGTTTCGAGCAGTACTTC
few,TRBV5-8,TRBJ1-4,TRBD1,CASSSHDRGRNEKLFF,TGTGCCAGCAGCTCTCACGACAGGGGCCGCAATGAAAAACTGTTTTTT
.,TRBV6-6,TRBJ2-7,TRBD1,CASSYSKTGRVEQYF,TGTGCCAGCAGTTACTCGAAGACAGGGCGGGTCGAGCAGTACTTC
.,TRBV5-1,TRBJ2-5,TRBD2,CASAWGRGGWSETQYF,TGCGCCAGCGCCTGGGGGCGGGGGGGCTGGTCGGAGACCCAGTACTTC
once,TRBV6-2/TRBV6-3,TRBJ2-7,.,CASSYTGYEQYF,TGTGCCAGCAGTTACACAGGTTACGAGCAGTACTTC
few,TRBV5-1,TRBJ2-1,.,CASSPEAVSYNEQFF,TGCGCCAGCAGCCCGGAGGCAGTATCCTACAATGAGCAGTTCTTC
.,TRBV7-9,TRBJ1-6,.,CASSLTGTNSPLHF,TGTGCCAGCAGCTTAACAGGGACCAATTCACCCCTCCACTTT
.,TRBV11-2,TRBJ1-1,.,CASSLWVGGNTEAFF,TGTGCCAGCAGCTTATGGGTCGGGGGGAACACTGAAGCTTTCTTT
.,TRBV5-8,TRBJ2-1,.,CASSFFLYSSYNEQFF,TGTGCCAGCAGCTTTTTCCTATATAGCTCCTACAATGAGCAGTTCTTC
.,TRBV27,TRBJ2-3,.,CASSLGLGKNTQYF,TGTGCCAGCAGTTTGGGCCTGGGCAAGAATACGCAGTATTTT
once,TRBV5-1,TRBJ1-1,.,CASSLSGKSDTEAFF,TGCGCCAGCAGCTTGTCAGGGAAGAGCGACACTGAAGCTTTCTTT
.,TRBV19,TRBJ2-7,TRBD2,CASSQRGGSYEQYF,TGTGCCAGTAGCCAGCGGGGGGGGTCCTACGAGCAGTACTTC
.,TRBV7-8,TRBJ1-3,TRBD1,CASSSTGGNGNTIYF,TGTGCCAGCAGCTCCACAGGGGGCAATGGAAACACCATATATTTT
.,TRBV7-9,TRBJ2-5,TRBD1,CASGGRGKETQYF,TGTGCCAGCGGTGGCAGGGGGAAAGAGACCCAGTACTTC
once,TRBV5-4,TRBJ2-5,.,CASSLGQGRAQETQYF,TGTGCCAGCAGCTTAGGGCAGGGGAGGGCTCAAGAGACCCAGTACTTC
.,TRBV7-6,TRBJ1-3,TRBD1,CASSSPYRGQGNTIYF,TGTGCCAGCAGCTCGCCGTACAGGGGGCAGGGAAACACCATATATTTT
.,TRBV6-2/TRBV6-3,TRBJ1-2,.,CASSYSPRSTYGYTF,TGTGCCAGCAGTTACTCGCCCAGGTCGACCTATGGCTACACCTTC
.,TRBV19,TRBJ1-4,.,CASNWGGNEKLFF,TGTGCCAGTAATTGGGGGGGAAATGAAAAACTGTTTTTT
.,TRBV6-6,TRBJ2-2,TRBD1,CASSFGDRGPFGELFF,TGTGCCAGCAGTTTCGGGGACAGGGGGCCGTTCGGGGAGCTGTTTTTT
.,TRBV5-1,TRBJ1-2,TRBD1,CASSSATGGGEGYTF,TGCGCCAGCAGCTCCGCGACAGGGGGAGGTGAAGGCTACACCTTC
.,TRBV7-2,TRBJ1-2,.,CATGPGNYGYTF,TGTGCCACCGGTCCAGGGAACTATGGCTACACCTTC